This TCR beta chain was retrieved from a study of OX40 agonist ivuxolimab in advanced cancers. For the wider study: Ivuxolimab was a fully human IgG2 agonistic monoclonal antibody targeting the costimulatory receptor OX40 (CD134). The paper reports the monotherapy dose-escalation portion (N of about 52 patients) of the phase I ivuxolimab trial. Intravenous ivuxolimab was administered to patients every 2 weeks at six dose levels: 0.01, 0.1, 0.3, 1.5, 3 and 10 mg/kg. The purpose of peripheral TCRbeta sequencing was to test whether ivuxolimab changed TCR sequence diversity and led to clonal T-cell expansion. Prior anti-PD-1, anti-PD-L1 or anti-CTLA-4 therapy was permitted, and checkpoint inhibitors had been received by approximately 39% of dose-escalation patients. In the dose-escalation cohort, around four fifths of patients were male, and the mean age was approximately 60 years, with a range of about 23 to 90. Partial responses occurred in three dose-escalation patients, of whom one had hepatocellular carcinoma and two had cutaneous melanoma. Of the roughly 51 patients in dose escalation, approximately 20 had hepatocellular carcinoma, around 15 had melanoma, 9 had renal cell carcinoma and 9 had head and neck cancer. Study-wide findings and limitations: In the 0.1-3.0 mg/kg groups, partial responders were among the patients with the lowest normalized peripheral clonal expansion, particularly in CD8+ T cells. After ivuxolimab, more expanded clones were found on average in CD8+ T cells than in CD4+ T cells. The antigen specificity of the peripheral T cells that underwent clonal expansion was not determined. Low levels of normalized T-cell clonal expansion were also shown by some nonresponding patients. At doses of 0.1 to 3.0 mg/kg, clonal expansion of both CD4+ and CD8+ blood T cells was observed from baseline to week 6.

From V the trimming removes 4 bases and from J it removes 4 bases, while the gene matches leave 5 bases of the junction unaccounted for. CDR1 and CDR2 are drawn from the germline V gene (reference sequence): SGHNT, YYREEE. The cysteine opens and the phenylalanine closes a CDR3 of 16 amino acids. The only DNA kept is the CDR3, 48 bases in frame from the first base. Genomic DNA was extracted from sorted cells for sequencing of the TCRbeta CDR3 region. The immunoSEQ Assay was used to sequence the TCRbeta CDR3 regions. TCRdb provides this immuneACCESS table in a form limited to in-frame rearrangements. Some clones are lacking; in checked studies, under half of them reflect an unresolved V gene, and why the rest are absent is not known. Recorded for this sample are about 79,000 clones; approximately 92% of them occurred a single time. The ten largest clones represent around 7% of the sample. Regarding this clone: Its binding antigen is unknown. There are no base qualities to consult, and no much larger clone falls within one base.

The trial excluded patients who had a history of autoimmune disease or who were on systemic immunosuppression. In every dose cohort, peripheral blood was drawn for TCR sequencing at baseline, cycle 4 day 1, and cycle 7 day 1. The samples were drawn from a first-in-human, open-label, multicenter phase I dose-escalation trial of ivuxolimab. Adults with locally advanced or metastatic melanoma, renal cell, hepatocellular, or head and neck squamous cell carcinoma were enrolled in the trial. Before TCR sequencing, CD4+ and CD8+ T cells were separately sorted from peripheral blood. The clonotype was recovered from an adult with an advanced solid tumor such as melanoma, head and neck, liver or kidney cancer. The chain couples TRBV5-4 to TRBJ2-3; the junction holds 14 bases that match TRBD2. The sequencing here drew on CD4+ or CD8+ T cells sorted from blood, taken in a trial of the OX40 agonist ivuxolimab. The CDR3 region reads CASSMGLAGDADTQYF. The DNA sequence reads TGTGCCAGCAGCATGGGACTAGCGGGAGATGCAGATACGCAGTATTTT.